This T cell receptor beta chain was recorded in a study of blood T cells in healthy people across ages. Sample-barcoded 5' priming and a J-beta primer mix drove a second PCR of roughly 6 to 12 cycles. Tagging of each cDNA molecule was performed by a template-switch adaptor with 12 random nucleotides. TCRdb analysed the 5' RACE reads with MiXCR anew, one entry per CDR3 protein. The sample lists approximately 780,000 distinct CDR3 sequences; approximately 24% were seen once. Between the trimmed V and J ends, which lost 1 base and 7 bases, there was a span of 3 bases. The CDR3 has 11 residues. The V gene's germline CDR1 is SEHNR and CDR2 FQNEAQ (reference sequence). A minimum of 5 micrograms of total RNA was extracted per sample. These data are also associated with another study on T cells of mothers and their children. From that report: The donor cohort consisted of three healthy Caucasian mothers and their six children.

V is TRBV7-9 and J is TRBJ2-3; D gene ambiguous. The sample comprised blood. The sequence derives from a boy between 10 and 17 years old in good health. The CDR3 sequence is CASSLDNTQYF. The CDR3 nucleotides read TGTGCCAGCAGCTTAGACAATACGCAGTATTTT.